The next 7 T cell receptor beta chains were all read from a single sample in a study of vaccination effects on CD4 cells after COVID-19 (dated by TCRdb to the early 2020s). After roughly 11 days of culture, CD4+ T cells were isolated with the EasySep CD4+ T cell isolation kit. PCR-confirmed SARS-CoV-2 infection had occurred in convalescent patients between March and December 2020, before the Alpha, Beta and Delta variants emerged in the United States. Each participant got two doses of an mRNA SARS-CoV-2 vaccine, either BNT162b2 or mRNA-1273. Their antigen targets remain unknown. The method behind the library was the immunoSEQ multiplex PCR assay. Imported from immuneACCESS, the table was reduced by TCRdb to in-frame sequences with V and J called. These copies leave out some clones; in studies compared against another copy, an unresolved V gene accounts for under half, and the cause of the remainder is not known. In all, the sample holds roughly 30,000 clones, and around 72% of those were seen once. The ten largest clones take up around 6.6% of the sample.

Here the sequenced sample was CD4+ T cells from PBMCs cultured without peptide, taken after COVID-19 vaccination. The source of these receptors is a human donor who had a prior SARS-CoV-2 infection.

CDR3 DNA: TGTGCCAGCTCACCACCTTACAGGAGGGGTGGCTACACCTTC. Its translation is CASSPPYRRGGYTF. The V and J genes are TRBV18 and TRBJ1-2; TRBD1 is a possible D gene (5 bases). V lost 0 bases and J 7 bases, leaving 12 bases between the germline ends. CDR3 size: 14 residues. Looked up from germline, CDR1 is KGHSH and CDR2 is LQKENI.

As DNA, the CDR3 is TGTGCCTGGAGTCCCCGGTTCAGCTCCTACGAGCAGTACTTC. Translating it yields CAWSPRFSSYEQYF. The chain employs TRBV30 and TRBJ2-7; D is uncertain. Trimming removed 2 bases from V and 0 bases from J, with 11 bases in between. The germline V gene has CDR1 GTSNPN and CDR2 SVGIG (reference sequence). The CDR3 totals 14 residues. Full variable domain (rest looked up from reference TRBV30 and TRBJ2-7): SQTIHQWPATLVQPVGSPLSLECTVEGTSNPNLYWYRQAAGRGLQLLFYSVGIGQISSEVPQNLSASRPQDRQFILSSKKLLLSDSGFYLCAWSPRFSSYEQYFGPGTRLTVT.

This sequence joins TRBV5-1 and TRBJ1-5, with TRBD1 matching 8 bases. CDR1 is SGHRS and CDR2 is YFSETQ in the germline V gene. V lost 4 bases to trimming and J lost 6 bases; unmatched junction nucleotides: 6. The CDR3 extends over 14 amino acids. The CDR3 loop reads CASSAGTGGQPQHF. CDR3 nucleotide sequence: TGCGCCAGCAGCGCTGGGACAGGAGGTCAGCCCCAGCATTTT. Variable domain in full (rest from reference TRBV5-1 and TRBJ1-5): KAGVTQTPRYLIKTRGQQVTLSCSPISGHRSVSWYQQTPGQGLQFLFEYFSETQRNKGNFPGRFSGRQFSNSRSEMNVSTLELGDSALYLCASSAGTGGQPQHFGDGTRLSIL.

V and J are TRBV3-1 (or the pseudogene TRBV3-2) and TRBJ2-1; 11 bases agree with TRBD2. The J segment lost 6 bases and the V segment lost 6 bases, leaving 7 bases of the junction unmatched. Germline values: CDR1 LGHDT, CDR2 YNNKEL (reference sequence). The CDR3 is made up of 15 amino acids. The CDR3 spells CASSPLAGESNEQFF. The DNA for the CDR3 is TGTGCCAGCAGTCCACTAGCGGGAGAGTCCAATGAGCAGTTCTTC.

V gene TRBV15 combines with J gene TRBJ2-7, with D possibly being TRBD2 (6 bases). This CDR3 is 16 amino acids long. The germline gives CDR1 LNHNV, CDR2 YYDKDF (reference sequence). Trimming took off 0 bases at V and 3 bases at J, with 15 bases between the two ends. CDR3 sequence: CATSRDRRDSNYEQYF. For the CDR3, the DNA is TGTGCCACCAGCAGAGATAGGAGGGACTCAAACTACGAGCAGTACTTC. Supplemented by reference TRBV15 and TRBJ2-7, the full variable domain reads DAMVIQNPRYQVTQFGKPVTLSCSQTLNHNVMYWYQQKSSQAPKLLFHYYDKDFNNEADTPDNFQSRRPNTSFCFLDIRSPGLGDTAMYLCATSRDRRDSNYEQYFGPGTRLTVT.

The rearrangement links TRBV5-1 to TRBJ2-7; TRBD1 might be the D (5 bases). There are 13 residues in the CDR3. The ends were cut back, 4 bases at V and 3 bases at J, with 11 bases in the middle. Looked up from germline, CDR1 is SGHRS and CDR2 is YFSETQ. The CDR3 loop reads CASSVDSRYEQYF. CDR3 nucleotide sequence: TGCGCCAGCAGCGTCGACAGTCGCTACGAGCAGTACTTC. Full variable domain (missing parts from reference TRBV5-1 and TRBJ2-7): KAGVTQTPRYLIKTRGQQVTLSCSPISGHRSVSWYQQTPGQGLQFLFEYFSETQRNKGNFPGRFSGRQFSNSRSEMNVSTLELGDSALYLCASSVDSRYEQYFGPGTRLTVT.

The chain couples TRBV5-4 to TRBJ1-4; D is possibly TRBD1 (5 bases). V lost 0 bases and J lost 5, with 8 bases in between. CDR1 and CDR2 from the germline V gene are SGHNT and YYREEE (reference sequence). This CDR3 is built from 14 residues. In nucleotides, the CDR3 is TGTGCCAGCAGCTTGGACAGGCCGAATGAAAAACTGTTTTTT. Translation gives CASSLDRPNEKLFF.